A single sample gave rise to the 4 T cell receptor beta chains below, sequenced in a study of vaccination and CD4 T cells after COVID-19. What these receptors recognize is not known. Oncomine TCR Beta short-read sequencing was applied to DNA from cultured CD4+ T cells. TCRdb itself ran the PCR reads through MiXCR, one entry per CDR3 protein. Here the sample spans around 15,000 distinct CDR3 sequences, 56% being singletons. Treatment here: approximately 9-day PBMC culture with coronavirus spike peptide pools or control peptides (ViraFEST assay). The sequencing input was CD4+ T cells from blood, cultured in vitro. These receptors were collected from a human donor who had recovered from COVID-19.

V and J are TRBV20-1 and TRBJ2-5; D may be TRBD2 (5 bases). CDR1 DFQATT and CDR2 SNEGSKA come from the germline V gene (reference sequence). The germline V and J ends were trimmed by 0 bases and 5 bases, with 13 bases remaining between them. CDR3 length: 14 amino acids. For the CDR3, the DNA is TGCAGTGCTAGAGATTCTGGACTGGGGGAGACCCAGTACTTC. This gives the protein CSARDSGLGETQYF.

This clonotype was recorded only once. J is TRBJ1-5 and V is TRBV3-1, with D possibly TRBD1 on 6 matching bases. V was cut by 3 bases and J by 7 bases, with 13 bases left in between. This CDR3 has 14 amino acids. CDR1 LGHDT and CDR2 YNNKEL come from the germline V gene (reference sequence). CDR3 in amino acids: CASSQFQGQQPQHF. In DNA, the CDR3 is TGTGCCAGCAGCCAGTTTCAGGGGCAACAGCCCCAGCATTTT.

The chain joins TRBV18 to TRBJ1-5; no clear D. Trimming removed 2 bases at V and 5 bases at J, with 7 bases between. The CDR3 extends over 13 amino acids. Germline V gives CDR1 KGHSH, CDR2 LQKENI. The CDR3 loop reads CASSPGSHQPQHF. In nucleotides, the CDR3 is TGTGCCAGCTCACCAGGCAGTCATCAGCCCCAGCATTTT.

The rearrangement joins TRBV4-3 to TRBJ1-1, with D hard to call. With 3 bases removed from V and 1 base from J, the gap between germline ends came to 12 bases. The CDR3 is 15 residues long. Germline assignment: CDR1 LGHNA and CDR2 YSLEER. CDR3 coding DNA: TGCGCCAGCAGCCAGTCATCGGGGAGGAACACTGAAGCTTTCTTT. It yields the protein CASSQSSGRNTEAFF.